This is a list of T cell receptor beta chains from one sample in a study of T cells in localized non-small cell lung cancer. This table comes from immunoSEQ multiplex PCR, and its TCRdb copy is limited to in-frame clones, with some not included. Here the sample spans roughly 1,500 clones, under 30% being singletons. Here the sequenced sample was normal lung tissue next to the tumor, taken before any cancer treatment. Receptors were obtained from a male donor aged 60 or older with stage II lung adenocarcinoma. Both conserved end residues are part of each CDR3. The D gene is left open where the match is weak. The size field is filled for only some rows; it gives once, few, many or a size class.

TRBV30	TRBJ2-3	once	TRBD1	CAWSGGGPLDTQYF	TGTGCCTGGAGTGGAGGGGGCCCTTTGGATACGCAGTATTTT
TRBV30	TRBJ1-2	NA	TRBD1	CAWMPGQGVSYGYTF	TGTGCCTGGATGCCGGGACAGGGGGTTAGCTATGGCTACACCTTC
TRBV11-3	TRBJ2-7	few	TRBD1	CASSSADRASYEQYF	TGTGCCAGCAGCTCCGCGGACAGGGCCTCCTACGAGCAGTACTTC
TRBV15	TRBJ1-3	NA	TRBD1	CATSIGDSSGNTIYF	TGTGCCACCAGCATCGGGGACAGCTCTGGAAACACCATATATTTT
TRBV30	TRBJ2-5	NA	TRBD2	CAWSMTSGGMETQYF	TGTGCCTGGAGTATGACTAGCGGGGGGATGGAGACCCAGTACTTC
TRBV15	TRBJ2-1	large	NA	CATSRVGTGSYNEQFF	TGTGCCACCAGCAGAGTGGGAACAGGGTCCTACAATGAGCAGTTCTTC
TRBV28	TRBJ2-3	NA	NA	CASRGDLRSDTQYF	TGTGCCAGCAGAGGGGATCTAAGGTCAGATACGCAGTATTTT
TRBV30	TRBJ2-2	NA	NA	CAWIYPGEVNTGELFF	TGTGCCTGGATCTACCCAGGGGAGGTGAACACCGGGGAGCTGTTTTTT
TRBV28	TRBJ1-1	NA	TRBD1	CASSLETGAPGGTEAFF	TGTGCCAGCAGTTTGGAGACAGGGGCCCCTGGGGGCACTGAAGCTTTCTTT
TRBV15	TRBJ2-7	NA	TRBD1	CATGSGQRNTYEQYF	TGTGCCACAGGATCGGGACAGCGGAACACCTACGAGCAGTACTTC
TRBV9	TRBJ2-7	large	TRBD1	CASSLQGESYEQYF	TGTGCCAGCAGCCTACAGGGGGAATCCTACGAGCAGTACTTC
TRBV23-1	TRBJ2-3	medium-sized	TRBD2	CASSQDSGGSADTQYF	TGCGCCAGCAGCCAAGATTCCGGCGGGAGTGCGGATACGCAGTATTTT
TRBV28	TRBJ1-4	NA	NA	CASQGGYEKLFF	TGTGCCAGCCAGGGAGGGTATGAAAAACTGTTTTTT
TRBV11-3	TRBJ2-1	few	NA	CASSPTATSYNEQFF	TGTGCCAGCAGCCCGACAGCAACCTCCTACAATGAGCAGTTCTTC
TRBV7-6	TRBJ2-7	few	NA	CASSLEGSVAYEQYF	TGTGCCAGCAGCTTAGAAGGTAGCGTCGCCTACGAGCAGTACTTC